Following are 15 T cell receptor beta chains from one sample sequenced in a study of shared clonotypes between healthy human individuals. Data came from immunoSEQ multiplex PCR; TCRdb stores just in-frame clones and leaves some out. This table has approximately 2.5 million clones, around nine tenths appearing once. The sample taken for sequencing was naive CD4+ T cells sorted from blood. The subset denotes: CD45RA+ positively selected. Receptor source: a man aged 18-30 years in good health.

The chain carries TRBV6-5 and TRBJ1-2; 8 bases align to TRBD1. The CDR3 spans 14 residues. Germline assignment: CDR1 MNHEY and CDR2 SVGAGI. J was trimmed by 5 bases and V by 2 bases; bases with no gene match: 4. CDR3 DNA: TGTGCCAGCAGTTACAGGACAGGGTCGTATGGCTACACCTTC. Translation: CASSYRTGSYGYTF.

This clone was found once. J is TRBJ1-1 and V is TRBV6-1; the match to TRBD1 covers 9 bases. J lost 2 bases, V lost 6 bases, and 7 bases had no gene match. Looked up from germline, CDR1 is MNHNS and CDR2 is SASEGT. CDR3 length: 15 residues. In DNA, the CDR3 is TGTGCCAGCAGAACACAGGGGGCGTTAAACACTGAAGCTTTCTTT. Protein sequence: CASRTQGALNTEAFF.

V is TRBV28 and J is TRBJ1-5, with TRBD1 identical over 8 bases. Germline V gene data show CDR1 as MDHEN and CDR2 as SYDVKM. After removal of 0 bases from V and 7 bases from J, the junction contained 5 bases not matched to a gene. The CDR3 has 15 residues. For the CDR3, the DNA is TGTGCCAGCAGTTTATGGGACAGGGACGACCAGCCCCAGCATTTT. Its translation is CASSLWDRDDQPQHF.

The chain employs TRBV7-2 and TRBJ1-6; no clear D gene. Trimming took 5 bases from V and 6 from J, leaving 8 bases between them. Germline V CDR1 and CDR2: SGHTA, FQGNSA. There are 13 residues in the CDR3. CDR3 DNA: TGTGCCAGCAGCGCCACCTCTAATTCACCCCTCCACTTT. Its translation: CASSATSNSPLHF. The full variable domain, in which reference TRBV7-2 and TRBJ1-6 provide the parts outside the CDR3, is GAGVSQSPSNKVTEKGKDVELRCDPISGHTALYWYRQSLGQGLEFLIYFQGNSAPDKSGLPSDRFSAERTGGSVSTLTIQRTQQEDSAVYLCASSATSNSPLHFGNGTRLTVT.

The V gene is TRBV4-2, the J gene TRBJ1-4; D is unclear. The ends were cut back, 0 bases at V and 7 bases at J, with 9 bases in the middle. The germline CDR1 and CDR2 sequences are LGHNA and YNFKEQ. The CDR3 runs 14 residues. The CDR3 DNA reads as TGTGCCAGCAGCCAAGATGGTTTAATTGAAAAACTGTTTTTT. Amino acid sequence: CASSQDGLIEKLFF.

As concerns this clone: Different DNA sequences within this sample yield the same CDR3. The rearrangement joins TRBV19 to TRBJ1-5; 11 bases agree with TRBD1. V trimming: 5 bases; J trimming: 4 bases; junction bases outside the gene matches: 4. CDR1 and CDR2 (germline): LNHDA, SQIVND (reference sequence). This CDR3 comprises 15 residues. For the CDR3, the DNA is TGTGCCAGTAGTGCCCGGGACAGGGGGAATCAGCCCCAGCATTTT. This codes for CASSARDRGNQPQHF.

The chain uses TRBV27 and TRBJ1-1; 8 bases agree with TRBD1. V shed 3 bases, J shed 6 bases, and the junction held 9 bases outside the gene matches. This CDR3 region has 15 residues. Germline V gives CDR1 MNHEY, CDR2 SMNVEV (reference sequence). DNA of the CDR3: TGTGCCAGCAGTTTGACGGACAGGGCTAAGGCTGAAGCTTTCTTT. Its protein product is CASSLTDRAKAEAFF.

The rearrangement uses TRBV7-9 and TRBJ1-1; 7 nucleotides line up with TRBD1. This CDR3 region has 15 residues. The germline V gene encodes CDR1 SEHNR and CDR2 FQNEAQ (reference sequence). The trim removed 5 bases at V and 4 bases at J, leaving 10 bases unmatched. The CDR3 reads CASSQEGARGTEAFF. The DNA of the CDR3 is TGTGCCAGCAGCCAAGAGGGGGCCCGAGGCACTGAAGCTTTCTTT.

This clone was counted a few times. This same CDR3 is encoded by further DNA sequences in the sample. The gene calls are TRBV5-8 and TRBJ1-1, with 8 positions matching TRBD1. Germline lookup yields CDR1 SGHTS and CDR2 YDEGEE. J lost 3 bases, V lost 4 bases, and 5 bases had no gene match. The CDR3 runs 14 residues. The DNA of the CDR3 is TGTGCCAGCAGCCTGGGACAGGCGTACACTGAAGCTTTCTTT. Protein sequence: CASSLGQAYTEAFF.

The J gene is TRBJ2-3, the V gene TRBV5-1, with 13 nucleotides matching TRBD2. CDR3 length equals 16 residues. CDR1 and CDR2 from the germline V gene are SGHRS and YFSETQ. Unmatched junction bases numbered 7, after V lost 5 bases and J lost 4 bases. The CDR3 sequence: CASSPGLAGNPDTQYF. CDR3 in DNA: TGCGCCAGCAGTCCGGGACTAGCGGGGAACCCAGATACGCAGTATTTT.

The rearrangement joins TRBV19 to TRBJ2-3; D may be TRBD1 (6 bases). The V gene lost 7 bases and the J gene lost 5 bases, with 25 bases spanning the gap. CDR1 LNHDA and CDR2 SQIVND come from the germline V gene (reference sequence). The CDR3 is 17 amino acids. In DNA, the CDR3 is TGTGCCAGTACCAACGATGGGGGCAGCGGCCGCGGAGATACGCAGTATTTT. Translating gives CASTNDGGSGRGDTQYF. The complete variable domain, with remaining parts taken from reference TRBV19 and TRBJ2-3, reads DGGITQSPKYLFRKEGQNVTLSCEQNLNHDAMYWYRQDPGQGLRLIYYSQIVNDFQKGDIAEGYSVSREKKESFPLTVTSAQKNPTAFYLCASTNDGGSGRGDTQYFGPGTRLTVL.

V gene TRBV10-3 combines with J gene TRBJ2-6; D remains unclear. The CDR3 is 16 residues long. Germline-derived CDR1 and CDR2 are ENHRY and SYGVKD. V shed 6 bases and J shed 0 bases, with 12 bases lying between them. The chain's CDR3 is CAISSRWDSGANVLTF. The CDR3 DNA sequence: TGTGCCATCAGCTCCCGTTGGGACTCTGGGGCCAACGTCCTGACTTTC.

This chain joins TRBV7-2 and TRBJ2-7; 8 bases align to TRBD1. V was clipped by 5 bases and J by 2 bases; unmatched bases: 8. This CDR3 is 15 amino acids long. Per the germline V gene, CDR1 is SGHTA and CDR2 is FQGNSA. CDR3 DNA sequence: TGTGCCAGCAGCCTAACGCGGGACAGGACCTACGAGCAGTACTTC. As protein: CASSLTRDRTYEQYF. The full variable domain, in which reference TRBV7-2 and TRBJ2-7 provide the parts outside the CDR3, is GAGVSQSPSNKVTEKGKDVELRCDPISGHTALYWYRQSLGQGLEFLIYFQGNSAPDKSGLPSDRFSAERTGGSVSTLTIQRTQQEDSAVYLCASSLTRDRTYEQYFGPGTRLTVT.

The V gene is TRBV2, the J gene TRBJ2-1; no clear D gene. V was trimmed by 2 bases and J by 6 bases, leaving 14 bases between them. The CDR3 is made up of 15 amino acids. CDR1 is SNHLY and CDR2 is FYNNEI in the germline V gene. In nucleotides, the CDR3 is TGTGCCAGCAGTGAATTTCACTCCTCCGCCAATGAGCAGTTCTTC. Residues: CASSEFHSSANEQFF.

The chain combines TRBV6-6 with TRBJ2-7, with D possibly TRBD1 on 5 matching bases. V lost 8 bases, J lost 2 bases, and 10 bases lay in between. The CDR3 is 12 residues long. Germline V gene lookup returns CDR1 MNHNY and CDR2 SVGAGI (reference sequence). The CDR3 DNA is TGTGCCAGCCGCCAGGGAACCTACGAGCAGTACTTC. Residues: CASRQGTYEQYF.